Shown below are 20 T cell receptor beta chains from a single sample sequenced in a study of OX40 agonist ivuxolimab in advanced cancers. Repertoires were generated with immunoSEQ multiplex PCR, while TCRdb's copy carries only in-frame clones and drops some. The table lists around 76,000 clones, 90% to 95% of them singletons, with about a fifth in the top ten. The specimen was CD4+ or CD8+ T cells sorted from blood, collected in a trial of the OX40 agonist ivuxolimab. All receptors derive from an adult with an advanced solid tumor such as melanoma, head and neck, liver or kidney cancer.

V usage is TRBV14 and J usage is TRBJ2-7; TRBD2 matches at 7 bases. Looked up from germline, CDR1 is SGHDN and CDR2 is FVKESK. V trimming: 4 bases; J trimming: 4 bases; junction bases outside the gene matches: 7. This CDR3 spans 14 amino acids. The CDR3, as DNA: TGTGCCAGCAGCCTCTGGACGGGGGGATACGAGCAGTACTTC. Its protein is CASSLWTGGYEQYF.

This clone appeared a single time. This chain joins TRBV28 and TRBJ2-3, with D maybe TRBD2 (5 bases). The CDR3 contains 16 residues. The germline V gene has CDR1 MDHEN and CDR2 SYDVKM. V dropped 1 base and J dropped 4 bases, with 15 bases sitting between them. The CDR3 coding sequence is TGTGCCAGCAGTTTATATGTGGGAGAGGTTGCAGATACGCAGTATTTT. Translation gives CASSLYVGEVADTQYF.

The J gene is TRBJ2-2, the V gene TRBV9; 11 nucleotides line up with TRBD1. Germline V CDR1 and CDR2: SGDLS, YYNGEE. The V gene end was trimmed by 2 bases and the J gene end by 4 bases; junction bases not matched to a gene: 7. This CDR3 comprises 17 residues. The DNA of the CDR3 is TGTGCCAGCAGCGTCCCTCCGGGACAGGGGGTCACCGGGGAGCTGTTTTTT. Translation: CASSVPPGQGVTGELFF.

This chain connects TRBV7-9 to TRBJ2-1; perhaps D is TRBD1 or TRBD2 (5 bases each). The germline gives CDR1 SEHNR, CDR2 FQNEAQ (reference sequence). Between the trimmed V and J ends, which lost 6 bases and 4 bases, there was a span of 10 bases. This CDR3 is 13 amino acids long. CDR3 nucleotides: TGTGCCAGCAGGGCTGGGGGATACAATGAGCAGTTCTTC. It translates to CASRAGGYNEQFF.

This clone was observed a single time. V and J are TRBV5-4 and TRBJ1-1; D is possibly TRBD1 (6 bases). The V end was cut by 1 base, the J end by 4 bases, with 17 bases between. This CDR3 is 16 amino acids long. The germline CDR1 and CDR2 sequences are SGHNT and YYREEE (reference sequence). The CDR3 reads CASSLTGGARGTEAFF. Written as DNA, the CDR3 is TGTGCCAGCAGCTTGACCGGGGGGGCGAGAGGCACTGAAGCTTTCTTT.

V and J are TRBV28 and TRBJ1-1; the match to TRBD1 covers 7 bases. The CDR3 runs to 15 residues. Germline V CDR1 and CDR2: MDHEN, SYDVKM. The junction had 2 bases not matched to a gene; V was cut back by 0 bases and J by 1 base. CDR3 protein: CASSLWAGGNTEAFF. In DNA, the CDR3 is TGTGCCAGCAGTTTATGGGCAGGGGGGAACACTGAAGCTTTCTTT.

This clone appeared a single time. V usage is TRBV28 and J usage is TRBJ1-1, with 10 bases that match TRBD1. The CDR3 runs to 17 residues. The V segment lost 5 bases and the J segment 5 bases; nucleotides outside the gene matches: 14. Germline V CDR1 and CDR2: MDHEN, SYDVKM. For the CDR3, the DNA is TGTGCCAGCAGTCCCCCCTCCGGGACAGGGGATCGGACTGAAGCTTTCTTT. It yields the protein CASSPPSGTGDRTEAFF.

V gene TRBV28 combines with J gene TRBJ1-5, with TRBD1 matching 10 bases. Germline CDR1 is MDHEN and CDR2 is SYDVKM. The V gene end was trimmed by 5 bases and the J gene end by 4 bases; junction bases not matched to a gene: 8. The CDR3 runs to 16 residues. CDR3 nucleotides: TGTGCCAGCAGTAGATCGACAGGGGGCTCAAATCAGCCCCAGCATTTT. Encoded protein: CASSRSTGGSNQPQHF.

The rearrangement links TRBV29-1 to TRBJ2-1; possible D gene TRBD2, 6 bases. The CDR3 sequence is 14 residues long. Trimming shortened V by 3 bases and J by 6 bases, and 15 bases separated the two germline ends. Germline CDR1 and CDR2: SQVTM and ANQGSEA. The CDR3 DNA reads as TGCAGCGTTGATGGGGGAGGATTAGGCAATGAGCAGTTCTTC. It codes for CSVDGGGLGNEQFF.

The CDR3 here is CASSERPSGGLYEQYF. In DNA form, the CDR3 reads TGTGCCAGCAGTGAACGCCCTAGCGGGGGGCTCTACGAGCAGTACTTC. The J gene is TRBJ2-7, the V gene TRBV2; TRBD2 matches at 11 bases. V gave up 2 bases and J gave up 3 bases; unmatched junction bases: 6. Germline V gene lookup returns CDR1 SNHLY and CDR2 FYNNEI. CDR3 length: 16 amino acids.

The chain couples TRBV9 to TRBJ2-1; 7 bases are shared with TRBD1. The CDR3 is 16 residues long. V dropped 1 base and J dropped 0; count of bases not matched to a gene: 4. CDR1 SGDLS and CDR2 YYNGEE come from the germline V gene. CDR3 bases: TGTGCCAGCAGCGTAACTGGGACAGCCTCCTACAATGAGCAGTTCTTC. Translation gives CASSVTGTASYNEQFF.

CDR3 sequence (DNA): TGTGCCAGCAGCCAAGATGCAGAGGGCCCCGGGTGGGGCTACACCTTC. The encoded protein is CASSQDAEGPGWGYTF. V and J are TRBV4-2 and TRBJ1-2; unclear D gene. Germline values: CDR1 LGHNA, CDR2 YNFKEQ. The length of the CDR3 is 16 residues. V lost 0 bases and J lost 8, with 19 bases in between.

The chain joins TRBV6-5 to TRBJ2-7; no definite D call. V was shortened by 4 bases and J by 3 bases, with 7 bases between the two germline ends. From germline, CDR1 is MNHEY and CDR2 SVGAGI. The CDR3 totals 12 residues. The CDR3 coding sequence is TGTGCCAGCAGTTTAGTAATCTACGAGCAGTACTTC. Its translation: CASSLVIYEQYF.

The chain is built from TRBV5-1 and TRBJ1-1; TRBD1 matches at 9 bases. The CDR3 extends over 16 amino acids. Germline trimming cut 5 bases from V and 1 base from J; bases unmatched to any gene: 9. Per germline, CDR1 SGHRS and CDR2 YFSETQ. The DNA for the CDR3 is TGCGCCAGCAGGTTCGGAAGGACAGGGGCGAACACTGAAGCTTTCTTT. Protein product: CASRFGRTGANTEAFF.

As DNA, the CDR3 is TGTGCCAGCGGGGCTGCCCGGCTTAACTATGGCTACACCTTC. The encoded protein is CASGAARLNYGYTF. The gene calls are TRBV6-5 and TRBJ1-2; TRBD1 is a possible D gene (5 bases). Trimming took 8 bases from V and 1 from J, leaving 14 bases between them. The CDR3 spans 14 residues. In germline, CDR1 is MNHEY, CDR2 SVGAGI.

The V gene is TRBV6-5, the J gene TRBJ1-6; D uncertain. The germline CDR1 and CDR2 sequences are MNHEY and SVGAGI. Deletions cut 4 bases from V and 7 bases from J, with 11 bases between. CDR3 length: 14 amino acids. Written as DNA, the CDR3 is TGTGCCAGCAGTTCGGGAGGGTTAAATTCACCCCTCCACTTT. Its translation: CASSSGGLNSPLHF.

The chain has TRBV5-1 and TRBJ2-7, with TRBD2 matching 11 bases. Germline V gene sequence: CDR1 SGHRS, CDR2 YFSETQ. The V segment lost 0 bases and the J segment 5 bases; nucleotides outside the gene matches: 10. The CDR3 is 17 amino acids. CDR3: CASSLGVFSGRANEQYF. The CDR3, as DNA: TGCGCCAGCAGCTTGGGGGTTTTTAGCGGGAGGGCTAACGAGCAGTACTTC.

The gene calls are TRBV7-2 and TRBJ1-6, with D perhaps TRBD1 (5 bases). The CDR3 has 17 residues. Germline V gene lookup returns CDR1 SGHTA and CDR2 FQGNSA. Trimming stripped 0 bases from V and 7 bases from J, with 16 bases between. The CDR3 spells CASSLALSGTLNSPLHF. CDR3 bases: TGTGCCAGCAGCTTAGCACTATCGGGGACGCTAAATTCACCCCTCCACTTT.

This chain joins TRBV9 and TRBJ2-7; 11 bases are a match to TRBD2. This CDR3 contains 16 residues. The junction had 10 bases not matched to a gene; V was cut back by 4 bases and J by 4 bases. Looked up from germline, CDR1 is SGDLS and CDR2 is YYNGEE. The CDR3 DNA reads TGTGCCAGCAGCCCACTTGCCACTAGCGGGGGATACGAGCAGTACTTC. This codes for CASSPLATSGGYEQYF.

The CDR3 DNA is TGTGCCAGCAGCTTAACACAACCGAGACTTAAAAGGTATAGCAATCAGCCCCAGCATTTT. Translated: CASSLTQPRLKRYSNQPQHF. The genes are TRBV7-3 and TRBJ1-5; no clear D gene. CDR1 SGHTA and CDR2 FQGTGA come from the germline V gene. The length of the CDR3 is 20 residues. With 0 bases removed from V and 0 bases from J, the gap between germline ends came to 21 bases.